The clone carrying this T cell receptor beta chain is classed as medium-sized (0.01 to 0.1%). These data originate in a study of spatial heterogeneity in lung cancer. TCRdb fed the 5' RACE reads into MiXCR, producing one record per CDR3 protein. The top ten clones hold more than 13% of a sample with roughly 60,000 distinct CDR3 sequences, 8% to 9% of them seen once. Time point specified: sample taken at primary tumor resection. Whole RNA, isolated from tumor, nontumor lung or frozen PBMC, was sequenced without prior sorting. Sequencing used PBMCs, obtained at surgery. The sequence was collected from a female donor with early-stage non-small cell lung cancer.

The CDR3 bases are TGTGCCAGCAGCCCCCACCCAAGAGGACAGAGCACAGATACGCAGTATTTT. Its translation is CASSPHPRGQSTDTQYF. V is TRBV7-9 and J is TRBJ2-3; TRBD1 might be the D (6 bases). Trimming cost V 5 bases and J 0 bases, with 18 bases left between them. This CDR3 spans 17 amino acids. Germline V lookup: CDR1 SEHNR, CDR2 FQNEAQ (reference sequence). Filled out from reference TRBV7-9 and TRBJ2-3, the complete variable domain reads DTGVSQNPRHKITKRGQNVTFRCDPISEHNRLYWYRQTLGQGPEFLTYFQNEAQLEKSRLLSDRFSAERPKGSFSTLEIQRTEQGDSAMYLCASSPHPRGQSTDTQYFGPGTRLTVL.